The rows below give T cell receptor beta chains drawn from one sample of a study of T-cell memory formation after mild COVID-19. TCRdb ran MiXCR on the 5' RACE reads and lists one entry per CDR3 protein. Among some 440,000 distinct CDR3 sequences listed, about 23% were seen once. Sequencing was done on a sample of PBMCs or a T cell subset sorted from them (not recorded which). Receptors originate from an adult woman who had mild COVID-19 (a few samples of this study predate the infection). Cell type and time point are not known. Each CDR3 is given with its conserved first and last residue. The D gene is left open where the match is weak. Not every row has a clone size; where given, it reads once, few, many or a size class.

>TRBJ1-6|TRBV7-2|NA|NA
CASSLVRVNSPLHF
TGTGCCAGCAGCTTAGTCAGGGTGAATTCACCCCTCCACTTT
>TRBJ1-2|TRBV3-1|NA|many
CASSFVGSPYGYTF
TGTGCCAGCAGCTTCGTCGGGTCCCCCTATGGCTACACCTTC
>TRBJ2-3|TRBV4-1|TRBD2|NA
CASSQARLAGGGGTDTQYF
TGCGCCAGCAGCCAGGCTAGACTAGCGGGGGGCGGAGGGACAGATACGCAGTATTTT
>TRBJ2-1|TRBV3-1|TRBD2|few
CASSPLAGVPYNEQFF
TGTGCCAGCAGCCCGCTAGCGGGAGTACCATACAATGAGCAGTTCTTC
>TRBJ2-7|TRBV5-1|NA|NA
CASSLVREELNLGEQYF
TGCGCCAGCAGCTTGGTAAGGGAAGAACTGAATTTGGGAGAGCAGTACTTC
>TRBJ1-2|TRBV2|NA|NA
CASSVPSSNYGYTF
TGTGCCAGCAGTGTCCCTTCATCTAACTATGGCTACACCTTC
>TRBJ1-2|TRBV4-3|NA|few
CASSVRVQYPYGYTF
TGCGCCAGCAGCGTGCGGGTACAGTACCCCTATGGCTACACCTTC
>TRBJ1-1|TRBV7-3|NA|few
CASSHGDRTVSEAFF
TGTGCCAGCAGCCACGGGGACCGAACAGTGAGTGAAGCTTTCTTT
>TRBJ2-5|TRBV4-1|TRBD2|NA
CASSQDLSAGGKETQYF
TGCGCCAGCAGCCAAGATTTGTCGGCGGGGGGCAAAGAGACCCAGTACTTC
>TRBJ2-3|TRBV7-6|TRBD2|few
CASSQSGGLTDTQYF
TGTGCCAGCAGTCAAAGCGGGGGACTCACAGATACGCAGTATTTT
>TRBJ2-7|TRBV5-1|NA|NA
CASSFDAGRNEQYF
TGCGCCAGCAGCTTCGATGCAGGGAGAAACGAGCAGTACTTC
>TRBJ1-2|TRBV7-9|TRBD1|NA
CASSPTTGGNYGYTF
TGTGCCAGCAGCCCTACGACAGGGGGAAACTATGGCTACACCTTC
>TRBJ2-7|TRBV20-1|NA|few
CSARDGLQLTYEQYF
TGCAGTGCTAGAGACGGACTCCAACTAACCTACGAGCAGTACTTC
>TRBJ1-2|TRBV3-1|NA|NA
CASSLGSSLANYGYTF
TGTGCCAGCAGCCTGGGGAGTTCCCTTGCTAACTATGGCTACACCTTC
>TRBJ1-3|TRBV6-6|NA|few
CASSLDASFGNTIYF
TGTGCCAGCAGCCTCGACGCGTCGTTCGGAAACACCATATATTTT
>TRBJ2-3|TRBV6-5|TRBD1|many
CASSPTPGQGMDTQYF
TGTGCCAGCAGTCCAACCCCGGGACAGGGTATGGATACGCAGTATTTT
>TRBJ2-2|TRBV7-3|NA|few
CASTRTTYTGELFF
TGTGCCAGCACAAGGACTACTTACACCGGGGAGCTGTTTTTT
>TRBJ2-5|TRBV24-1|NA|NA
CATAGPQETQYF
TGTGCCACCGCCGGGCCCCAAGAGACCCAGTACTTC
>TRBJ1-1|TRBV24-1|NA|many
CATSGLNTEAFF
TGTGCCACCAGTGGGTTGAACACTGAAGCTTTCTTT
>TRBJ2-1|TRBV4-2|TRBD2|NA
CASSQDLSGSLYNEQFF
TGTGCCAGCAGCCAGGATCTTAGCGGGTCCCTTTACAATGAGCAGTTCTTC
>TRBJ1-5|TRBV4-1|NA|NA
CASSQTGGSQPQHF
TGCGCCAGCAGCCAGACAGGAGGAAGTCAGCCCCAGCATTTT
>TRBJ2-7|TRBV27|TRBD1|few
CASSDSGQAVYEQYF
TGTGCCAGCAGTGACTCTGGACAGGCCGTATACGAGCAGTACTTC
>TRBJ1-4|TRBV4-3|TRBD1|few
CASSQVSRGREKLFF
TGCGCCAGCAGCCAAGTTAGCAGGGGGCGTGAAAAACTGTTTTTT